Below are 32 T cell receptor beta chains sequenced from a single sample in a study of blood T cell repertoires in COVID-19. Assay: immunoSEQ multiplex PCR; the TCRdb copy retains only in-frame clones and omits some. The table has roughly 290,000 clones, roughly 84% seen once. The sample comprised peripheral blood. These receptors were collected from an older person with COVID-19, enrolled during active disease.

The V gene is TRBV28, the J gene TRBJ1-6, with 7 bases that match TRBD1. From germline, CDR1 is MDHEN and CDR2 SYDVKM. This CDR3 is built from 16 residues. V gave up 4 bases and J gave up 7 bases; unmatched junction bases: 10. The CDR3 sequence: CASSSPGSDRNSPLHF. The CDR3 nucleotides read TGTGCCAGCAGTTCGCCTGGGTCGGACAGGAATTCACCCCTCCACTTT.

This clone has a handful of counts. J is TRBJ2-1 and V is TRBV29-1; 9 positions agree with TRBD1. Germline loops: CDR1 SQVTM, CDR2 ANQGSEA. The CDR3 is 15 amino acids. V lost 3 bases, J lost 5 bases, and 8 bases stayed unmatched. The CDR3 loop is CSVEAPGQGDNEQFF. The CDR3 DNA is TGCAGCGTTGAGGCCCCGGGACAGGGAGACAATGAGCAGTTCTTC.

This clone was seen just once. The chain uses TRBV6-2 or TRBV6-3 and TRBJ1-4, with a weak D call TRBD1 (5 bases). This CDR3 contains 16 residues. Trimming took 5 bases from V and 5 from J, leaving 18 bases between them. Germline V gene lookup returns CDR1 MNHEY and CDR2 SVGEGT. In DNA, the CDR3 is TGTGCCAGCAGTACCCCGCGACAGAGACGGAATGAAAAACTGTTTTTT. It specifies CASSTPRQRRNEKLFF.

The chain recombines TRBV3-1 (or the pseudogene TRBV3-2) with TRBJ2-5; perhaps TRBD2 as D (6 bases). The CDR3 is 16 residues long. Trimming removed 3 bases at V and 3 bases at J, with 17 bases between. Germline V gene sequence: CDR1 LGHDT, CDR2 YNNKEL (reference sequence). CDR3 sequence reads: CASSHLHSGGKETQYF. DNA for the CDR3: TGTGCCAGCAGCCACCTACATTCCGGGGGAAAAGAGACCCAGTACTTC.

The J gene is TRBJ1-5, the V gene TRBV7-8; a weak D match, TRBD1 (5 bases). Germline CDR1 and CDR2: SGHVS and FQNEAQ. V lost 1 base and J 10 bases, leaving 11 bases between the germline ends. The CDR3 is 13 amino acids. The CDR3 coding sequence is TGTGCCAGCAGCTTAGTTCAGGGATCTCCCCAGCATTTT. This gives the protein CASSLVQGSPQHF.

This chain joins TRBV5-6 and TRBJ1-1; no definite D call. Germline-derived CDR1 and CDR2 are SGHDT and YYEEEE. CDR3 length: 13 residues. V dropped 1 base and J dropped 3 bases, with 7 bases sitting between them. CDR3 bases: TGTGCCAGCAGCTTGAACGGGGACACTGAAGCTTTCTTT. Its protein product is CASSLNGDTEAFF.

V and J are TRBV19 and TRBJ1-5; D is undetermined. Germline V gene sequence: CDR1 LNHDA, CDR2 SQIVND (reference sequence). Trimming stripped 1 base from V and 0 bases from J, with 7 bases between. This CDR3 spans 15 amino acids. The CDR3 reads CASSIAQNSNQPQHF. The CDR3 coding sequence is TGTGCCAGTAGTATAGCCCAGAATAGCAATCAGCCCCAGCATTTT.

This sequence joins TRBV5-6 and TRBJ2-3; no clear D gene. V was cut by 2 bases and J by 6 bases, with 4 bases left in between. Germline values: CDR1 SGHDT, CDR2 YYEEEE. CDR3 size: 11 residues. CDR3 protein: CASSFLDTQYF. The CDR3 nucleotides are TGTGCCAGCAGCTTCTTGGATACGCAGTATTTT.

The genes are TRBV4-1 and TRBJ1-2, with TRBD1 identical over 11 bases. This CDR3 is built from 15 residues. The V and J ends lost 3 bases and 2 bases, in that order; junction bases with no gene match: 2. Germline loops: CDR1 MGHRA, CDR2 YSYEKL. In DNA, the CDR3 is TGCGCCAGCAGCCAGGGACAGGGGGTAAACTATGGCTACACCTTC. It encodes CASSQGQGVNYGYTF.

The J gene is TRBJ2-2, the V gene TRBV11-2; 7 bases line up with TRBD2. Germline lookup yields CDR1 SGHAT and CDR2 FQNNGV. J gave up 0 bases and V 5 bases, and 3 bases lay outside the gene matches. The CDR3 length is 15 residues. The CDR3 protein is CASSLSGTNTGELFF. CDR3 bases: TGTGCCAGCAGCCTAAGCGGGACGAACACCGGGGAGCTGTTTTTT.

The chain employs TRBV18 and TRBJ2-3, with D tentatively TRBD2 (6 bases). The length of the CDR3 is 14 residues. Trimming pared 6 bases from V and 8 bases from J, leaving 18 bases between. CDR1 is KGHSH, CDR2 LQKENI, per germline. Here the CDR3 reads CASSPLAQHGTQYF. The CDR3 bases are TGTGCCAGCTCGCCTCTAGCGCAGCACGGTACGCAGTATTTT. Variable domain in full (rest from reference TRBV18 and TRBJ2-3): NAGVMQNPRHLVRRRGQEARLRCSPMKGHSHVYWYRQLPEEGLKFMVYLQKENIIDESGMPKERFSAEFPKEGPSILRIQQVVRGDSAAYFCASSPLAQHGTQYFGPGTRLTVL.

The rearrangement links TRBV5-1 to TRBJ2-1; a weak D match, TRBD2 (5 bases). Germline-derived CDR1 and CDR2 are SGHRS and YFSETQ. CDR3 length equals 14 residues. Trimming shortened V by 4 bases and J by 6 bases, and 14 bases separated the two germline ends. The CDR3 sequence is CASSVGPAGNEQFF. The CDR3 DNA is TGCGCCAGCAGCGTCGGGCCCGCGGGCAATGAGCAGTTCTTC.

Points on this clone: One end of the junction fails to match germline, which may point to a read error. The rearrangement links TRBV6-6 to TRBJ2-7; D might be TRBD2 (5 bases). Germline CDR1 reads MNHNY; CDR2 reads SVGAGI (reference sequence). The CDR3 sequence is 12 residues long. This chain's CDR3 is CASSSSTYEQYF. CDR3 nucleotides: TGTGCTAGCAGTTCTAGCACCTACGAGCAGTACTTC.

The chain uses TRBV18 and TRBJ2-5, with unresolved D. Germline lookup yields CDR1 KGHSH and CDR2 LQKENI. The CDR3 length is 12 residues. The ends were cut back, 5 bases at V and 2 bases at J, with 6 bases in the middle. The CDR3 bases are TGTGCCAGCTCAGCGACTCAAGAGACCCAGTACTTC. Translated: CASSATQETQYF.

The chain couples TRBV6-5 to TRBJ1-4; D might be TRBD1 (5 bases). Per the germline V gene, CDR1 is MNHEY and CDR2 is SVGAGI. CDR3 length: 14 residues. V was clipped by 10 bases and J by 2 bases, with 14 bases between them. CDR3 in amino acids: CATGRGITNEKLFF. The CDR3 DNA follows: TGTGCCACAGGCCGGGGGATTACTAATGAAAAACTGTTTTTT.

The rearrangement uses TRBV9 and TRBJ2-1; 9 bases map to TRBD1. Germline V gene data show CDR1 as SGDLS and CDR2 as YYNGEE. Trimming took 2 bases from V and 4 from J; bases not matched to a gene: 7. CDR3 length: 16 residues. The DNA for the CDR3 is TGTGCCAGCAGCGTCATGACAGGGGGAGTTTACAATGAGCAGTTCTTC. Its translation: CASSVMTGGVYNEQFF.

CDR3: CASSLGQRNTIYF. In DNA, the CDR3 is TGTGCCAGCAGCCTAGGACAAAGGAACACCATATATTTT. This chain links TRBV3-1 (or the pseudogene TRBV3-2) with TRBJ1-3, with a tentative D call TRBD1 (5 bases). CDR3 length equals 13 residues. The V and J ends lost 4 bases and 7 bases respectively, with 11 bases between them. Per germline, CDR1 LGHDT and CDR2 YNNKEL (reference sequence).

The chain combines TRBV5-5 with TRBJ1-2, with 7 bases matching TRBD1. The CDR3 is made up of 15 amino acids. CDR1 and CDR2 (germline): SGHKS, YYEKEE (reference sequence). The V gene end was trimmed by 0 bases and the J gene end by 1 base; junction bases not matched to a gene: 3. The CDR3, as DNA: TGTGCCAGCAGCTTGGAAGGACAGGTTAACTATGGCTACACCTTC. Protein product: CASSLEGQVNYGYTF.

The J gene is TRBJ2-1, the V gene TRBV9; 11 bases agree with TRBD2. CDR3 length equals 14 residues. Germline lookup yields CDR1 SGDLS and CDR2 YYNGEE. Trimming removed 9 bases from V and 15 bases from J; junction bases left unmatched: 17. In DNA form, the CDR3 reads TGTGCCACCTCGCCATCGGGGCTAGCGGGAGGTTTGTTCTTC. It codes for CATSPSGLAGGLFF. The variable domain in full, completed from reference TRBV9 and TRBJ2-1, reads DSGVTQTPKHLITATGQRVTLRCSPRSGDLSVYWYQQSLDQGLQFLIQYYNGEERAKGNILERFSAQQFPDLHSELNLSSLELGDSALYFCATSPSGLAGGLFFGPGTRLTVL.

The chain combines TRBV4-3 with TRBJ1-5; D not resolved. This CDR3 comprises 15 residues. V lost 0 bases and J lost 3, with 9 bases in between. Germline loops: CDR1 LGHNA, CDR2 YSLEER. CDR3 DNA: TGCGCCAGCAGCCAAGATCTTCAGTTCAATCAGCCCCAGCATTTT. This translates into CASSQDLQFNQPQHF.

The J gene is TRBJ2-1, the V gene TRBV6-2 or TRBV6-3; 10 nucleotides align to TRBD2. The CDR3 spans 15 residues. CDR1 is MNHEY and CDR2 is SVGEGT in the germline V gene. V was pared by 5 bases and J by 5 bases, with 6 bases of the junction left unmatched. The CDR3 is CASSNGLAAHNEQFF. The CDR3 region has the DNA TGTGCCAGCAGTAATGGACTAGCGGCCCACAATGAGCAGTTCTTC.

This clone was observed once. V and J are TRBV28 and TRBJ2-5, with 8 bases aligning to TRBD1. CDR1 is MDHEN and CDR2 is SYDVKM in the germline V gene. This CDR3 has 18 amino acids. V trimming: 2 bases; J trimming: 4 bases; junction bases outside the gene matches: 15. This CDR3 reads CASSLRSVWTGRPETQYF. The CDR3 DNA is TGTGCCAGCAGTTTAAGGAGTGTTTGGACAGGGAGACCAGAGACCCAGTACTTC.

The rearrangement links TRBV11-2 to TRBJ2-7; 7 bases align to TRBD2. The CDR3 extends over 15 amino acids. Germline assignment: CDR1 SGHAT and CDR2 FQNNGV. The V gene end was trimmed by 5 bases and the J gene end by 3 bases; junction bases not matched to a gene: 10. Here the CDR3 reads CASSIVGGELYEQYF. DNA for the CDR3: TGTGCCAGCAGCATAGTTGGGGGGGAACTCTACGAGCAGTACTTC.

This clone was seen a few times. The J gene is TRBJ1-2, the V gene TRBV30; 7 bases are shared with TRBD1. In germline, CDR1 is GTSNPN, CDR2 SVGIG (reference sequence). Trimming cost V 0 bases and J 7 bases; bases outside gene matches: 5. This CDR3 has 13 amino acids. CDR3 sequence: CAWSVGAGGGYTF. The CDR3 DNA sequence: TGTGCCTGGAGTGTAGGGGCAGGGGGTGGCTACACCTTC.

This chain uses TRBV5-1 with TRBJ2-6; 7 bases align to TRBD1. There are 17 residues in the CDR3. After removal of 1 base from V and 0 bases from J, the junction contained 4 bases not matched to a gene. Germline V gives CDR1 SGHRS, CDR2 YFSETQ. Here the CDR3 reads CASSLRAGGSGANVLTF. Written as DNA, the CDR3 is TGCGCCAGCAGCTTGCGGGCAGGGGGCTCTGGGGCCAACGTCCTGACTTTC.

This rearrangement joins TRBV20-1 to TRBJ2-3; 8 nucleotides match TRBD2. CDR3 length: 14 amino acids. The germline gives CDR1 DFQATT, CDR2 SNEGSKA (reference sequence). J lost 3 bases, V lost 3 bases, and 5 bases had no gene match. The CDR3 region has the DNA TGCAGTGCTAGTGTAGCGGGGAGGACAGATACGCAGTATTTT. Residues: CSASVAGRTDTQYF.

The table lists this clone with a count of one. No conserved phenylalanine or tryptophan ends this CDR3, so it is likely a read error. The limits of the CDR3 on the DNA are not certain, so only TCRdb's listed CDR3 is given. The rearrangement joins TRBV6-5 to TRBJ1-6; TRBD1 is taken as the D call from the table, unchecked against the DNA. Inclusive of both ends, the CDR3 amounts to 12 amino acids. Germline loops: CDR1 MNHEY, CDR2 SVGAGI. CDR3 amino acids: CASSQPTTTGWI.

The V gene is TRBV4-2, the J gene TRBJ2-3; 8 bases are a match to TRBD2. The germline V gene has CDR1 LGHNA and CDR2 YNFKEQ. V lost 4 bases, J lost 1 base, and 10 bases stayed unmatched. The CDR3 covers 17 residues. CDR3 nucleotides: TGTGCCAGCAGCCTCTATCTGGGGCGGGAGGGCACAGATACGCAGTATTTT. It yields the protein CASSLYLGREGTDTQYF.

The chain employs TRBV16 and TRBJ1-5, with D perhaps TRBD1 (5 bases). Germline assignment: CDR1 KGHSY and CDR2 FQNENV. The CDR3 covers 15 residues. Trimming took off 6 bases at V and 9 bases at J, with 21 bases between the two ends. The CDR3 protein is CASSQTHNGAGPQHF. The CDR3 DNA is TGTGCCAGCAGTCAAACACACAATGGGGCAGGGCCCCAGCATTTT.

This chain's CDR3 is CASSRGQSTEAFF. CDR3 nucleotide sequence: TGTGCCAGCAGCCGGGGACAGAGCACTGAAGCTTTCTTT. V is TRBV11-1 and J is TRBJ1-1, with 7 bases identical to TRBD1. The CDR3 length is 13 residues. The germline V gene encodes CDR1 SGHAT and CDR2 FQDESV (reference sequence). The ends lost 5 bases at V and 4 bases at J; junction bases unmatched: 4.

This rearrangement joins TRBV19 to TRBJ2-7; the match to TRBD2 covers 8 bases. The V gene's germline CDR1 is LNHDA and CDR2 SQIVND (reference sequence). Trimming removed 3 bases from V and 1 base from J; junction bases left unmatched: 2. The CDR3 contains 14 residues. CDR3 nucleotides: TGTGCCAGTAGTATTGGGACTAGTTCCTACGAGCAGTACTTC. As protein: CASSIGTSSYEQYF.

The V and J genes are TRBV28 and TRBJ2-7, with D perhaps TRBD2 (6 bases). The CDR3 totals 16 residues. Trimming shortened V by 7 bases and J by 9 bases, and 28 bases separated the two germline ends. The germline gives CDR1 MDHEN, CDR2 SYDVKM. CDR3 residues: CASTLGNPGLVTVQYF. CDR3 sequence (DNA): TGTGCCAGCACTCTAGGGAACCCGGGACTGGTCACGGTGCAGTACTTC.